Detailed here is one T cell receptor (beta chain). Its specific antigen is unknown. No per-base quality is available; no much larger clone lies one base away. The entry originates in a study of post-analysis software for immune sequencing data (dated by TCRdb to between 2015 and 2017). With respect to the entire study: Recorded disease courses included relapsing-remitting, secondary progressive and progressive-relapsing multiple sclerosis, with some patients lacking subtype annotation. Patient repertoires were compared against roughly 11 previously published healthy control repertoires from donors aged roughly 6 to 28 years. A subset of samples was prepared in parallel using single-end sample barcoding, then pooled and co-amplified after Illumina adapter ligation. The paper's findings and limits, for the study overall: Patients showed significantly higher frequencies than controls for a few TRBV segments, among them TRBV5-6, TRBV5-1 and TRBV20-1. When samples were clustered directly using the F measure, samples prepared in the same batch co-clustered strongly, which prompted a batch-effect correction. Significantly lower normalized Chao1 diversity was found in multiple sclerosis patients than in controls, suggesting substantial peripheral T-cell clonal expansion. The control group was slightly older than the multiple sclerosis patient group.

Libraries were prepared through PCR. Sequenced on an Illumina HiSeq 2500. Unique molecular identifiers were incorporated into TCR beta cDNA libraries to reduce PCR and sequencing biases. Per 1 to 10 million input T cells, some 500,000 cDNA molecules were obtained, such that each molecule approximated one T cell. The same protocol used for the earlier healthy control dataset was applied to prepare and sequence the patient libraries. Within a given batch, samples were prepared together, multiplexed and sequenced on the same HiSeq lane. The authors' pipeline ran thus. MIGEC was used to process the raw barcoded reads, and molecular identifier groups with only a single read were discarded before consensus assembly and CDR3 extraction. Clonotype tables were post-analysed with VDJtools, normalizing diversity by down-sampling all datasets to the smallest sample size. To correct batch-related cross-sample contamination, repertoire overlap clustering matched CDR3 amino acid sequences but not nucleotide sequences. TCRdb reprocessed the public reads (quality trimming at Q25 with fastp, clone calling with MiXCR) and kept in-frame beta chains. Under each unique CDR3 protein, matching rows form one entry showing the most common genes and DNA. For this entry, the V and J calls and clone size follow TCRdb and not the study's own pipeline. Within this sample are 750,000 to 950,000 distinct CDR3 sequences, with 35% to 55% of them counted one time only. The ten largest clones capture approximately 4.4% of the sample.

CDR1 MNHEY and CDR2 SVGAGI were looked up in the germline V gene. V is shortened by 2 bases, J by 1 base, and the region joining them spans 15 bases. From the cysteine up to the phenylalanine, the CDR3 has a length of 17 residues. Kept here is only the CDR3 DNA, which spans 51 bases and is read in frame from base 1. TCR beta repertoires were profiled from peripheral blood of some 13 young patients with multiple sclerosis to demonstrate the VDJtools post-analysis software. The multiple sclerosis patients were children and adolescents ranging in age from roughly 6 to 15 years. The chain is assembled from TRBV6-5 and TRBJ2-1; a tentative D match to TRBD1 spans 6 bases. The sequence came from a girl aged 5 to 17 with multiple sclerosis. The sample taken for sequencing was blood. The CDR3 region has the sequence CASSYLTFTGSYNEQFF. In nucleotides, the sequence is TGTGCCAGCAGTTACCTAACGTTTACAGGGTCCTACAATGAGCAGTTCTTC.